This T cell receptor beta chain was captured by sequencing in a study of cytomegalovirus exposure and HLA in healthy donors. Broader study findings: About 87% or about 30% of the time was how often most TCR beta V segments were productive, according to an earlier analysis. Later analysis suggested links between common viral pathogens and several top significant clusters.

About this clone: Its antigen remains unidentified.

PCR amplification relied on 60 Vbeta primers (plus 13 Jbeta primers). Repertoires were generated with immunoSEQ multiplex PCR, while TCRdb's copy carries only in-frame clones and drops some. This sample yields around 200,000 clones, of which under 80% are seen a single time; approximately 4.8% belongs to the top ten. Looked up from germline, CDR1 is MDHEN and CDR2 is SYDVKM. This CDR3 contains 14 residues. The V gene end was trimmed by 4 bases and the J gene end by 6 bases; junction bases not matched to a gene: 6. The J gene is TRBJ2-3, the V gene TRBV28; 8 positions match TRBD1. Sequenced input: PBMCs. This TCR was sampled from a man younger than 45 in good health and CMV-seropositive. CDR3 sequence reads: CASSSQGARDTQYF. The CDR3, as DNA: TGTGCCAGCAGTTCTCAGGGGGCAAGGGATACGCAGTATTTT.